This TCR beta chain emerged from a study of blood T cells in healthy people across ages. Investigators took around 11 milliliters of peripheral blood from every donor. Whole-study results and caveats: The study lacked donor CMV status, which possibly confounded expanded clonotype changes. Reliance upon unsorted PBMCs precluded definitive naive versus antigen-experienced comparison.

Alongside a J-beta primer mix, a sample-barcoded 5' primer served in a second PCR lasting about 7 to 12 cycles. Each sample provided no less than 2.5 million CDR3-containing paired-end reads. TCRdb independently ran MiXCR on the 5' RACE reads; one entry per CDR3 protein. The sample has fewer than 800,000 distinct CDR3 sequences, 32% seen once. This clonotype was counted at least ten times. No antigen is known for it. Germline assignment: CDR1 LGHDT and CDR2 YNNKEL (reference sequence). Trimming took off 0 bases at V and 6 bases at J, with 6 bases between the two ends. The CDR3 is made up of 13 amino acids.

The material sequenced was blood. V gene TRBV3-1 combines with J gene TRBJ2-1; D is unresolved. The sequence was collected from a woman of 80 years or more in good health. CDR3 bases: TGTGCCAGCAGCCAAGATCTCGTCAATGAGCAGTTCTTC. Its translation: CASSQDLVNEQFF.